This T cell receptor beta chain was identified during a study of naive and memory T cell subsets. Findings and caveats of the study: Especially in CD8 cells, naive repertoires contained a few larger clonotypes, possibly CD45RA-re-expressing memory cells. There was no ground truth to check naive and memory subset results.

This clonotype appeared once. Its antigen is not identified. Sequential positive selection took CD4 T cells first, then CD8 T cells. Germline CDR1 reads SGHDN; CDR2 reads FVKESK. CDR3 length: 13 residues. Between the trimmed V and J ends, which lost 4 bases and 1 base, there was a span of 5 bases. The beta constant-region primer was an equimolar mix of two oligonucleotides covering TRBC1 and TRBC2. Ligated cDNA was amplified by four rounds of PCR with nested alpha and beta constant-region primers and SP2. Via MiXCR, TCRdb re-called the UMI-ligation and nested PCR reads, giving one row per CDR3 protein. The sample records about 90,000 distinct CDR3 sequences, approximately 11% being singletons.

The chain employs TRBV14 and TRBJ1-5; D ambiguous. This TCR was sampled from a human donor in good health. Specimen: naive CD4+ T cells from blood. The CDR3 sequence: CASSLDSNQPQHF. The DNA of the CDR3 is TGTGCCAGCAGCCTCGACAGCAATCAGCCCCAGCATTTT.